The clone carrying this T cell receptor beta chain was counted only a few times. The antigen remains undetermined. This CDR3 contains 19 residues. Per germline, CDR1 MNHNS and CDR2 SASEGT. The V gene end was trimmed by 7 bases and the J gene end by 0 bases; junction bases not matched to a gene: 14. The record originates from a study of post-analysis software for immune sequencing data. In the study overall: Courses of disease covered relapsing-remitting, secondary progressive and progressive-relapsing multiple sclerosis.

Study-wide points: Several TRBV segments were more frequent in patients than controls; TRBV5-6, TRBV5-1 and TRBV20-1 belonged to this group. The study found significantly lower normalized Chao1 diversity in multiple sclerosis patients than in controls. Under the F measure, samples that were prepared in one batch clustered strongly together.

Unique molecular identifiers featured in each of the TCR beta cDNA libraries. T cells numbering about 0.95 to 10 million gave rise to 450,000 to 550,000 cDNA molecules. In TCRdb, the PCR reads were re-called with MiXCR into one record per CDR3 protein. The sample has almost 700,000 distinct CDR3 sequences, 59% seen once. The receptor comes from a girl aged 2 to 9 with multiple sclerosis. The sequenced sample was blood. This sequence joins TRBV6-1 and TRBJ2-3, with 12 positions matching TRBD1. In DNA form, the CDR3 reads TGTGCCAGCACCAAGCCTCCGGGACAGGGGGCCTCTAGCACAGATACGCAGTATTTT. Translation: CASTKPPGQGASSTDTQYF.